This T cell receptor (beta chain) was obtained from a study of shared clonotypes between healthy human individuals. Only in-frame clones appear in the TCRdb table, and some are missing; sequencing was by immunoSEQ multiplex PCR. The data show roughly 500,000 clones, 60% to 85% seen once. Germline CDR1 and CDR2: SGHNT and YYREEE (reference sequence). V shed 5 bases, J shed 0 bases, and the junction held 8 bases outside the gene matches. The CDR3 extends over 15 amino acids. The chain employs TRBV5-4 and TRBJ2-7, with 7 bases identical to TRBD1. The source of this sequence is a woman aged 35 to 49 in good health. Some clones in this sample may be carry-over from other donors' samples. Sequencing was done on a sample of PBMCs. CDR3 sequence reads: CASRVDWDSSYEQYF. CDR3 DNA: TGTGCCAGCAGGGTCGATTGGGACAGCTCCTACGAGCAGTACTTC.